Below are 18 T cell receptor beta chains sequenced from a single sample in a study of T cell responses to AZD1222 COVID-19 vaccine. TCRdb keeps only in-frame clones here, not all; method: immunoSEQ multiplex PCR. The sample holds 150,000 or so clones, more than 85% seen once. Specimen: peripheral blood, collected 28 days after the second AZD1222 dose. These receptors were taken from an adult who received the AZD1222 COVID-19 vaccine.

In this sample, this clone turned up once. The rearrangement links TRBV18 to TRBJ1-5; TRBD1 might be the D (5 bases). CDR1 is KGHSH and CDR2 is LQKENI in the germline V gene. CDR3 length: 16 residues. Deletions cut 4 bases from V and 6 bases from J, with 19 bases between. The chain's CDR3 is CASSRIDSPGTQPQHF. DNA for the CDR3: TGTGCCAGCTCACGCATCGACAGCCCAGGCACTCAGCCCCAGCATTTT.

Here the CDR3 DNA reads TGTGCCACCAGTGATTTGACAGCCTATTGGCCCCAGCATTTT. Its translation is CATSDLTAYWPQHF. The rearrangement joins TRBV24-1 to TRBJ1-5, with D hard to call. Germline CDR1 reads KGHDR; CDR2 reads SFDVKD. This CDR3 region has 14 residues. V was cut by 0 bases and J by 9 bases, with 11 bases left in between.

J is TRBJ1-6 and V is TRBV6-5; 9 nucleotides agree with TRBD1. Trimming at V came to 6 bases and at J to 7 bases, leaving 7 bases not matched to a gene. This CDR3 contains 15 residues. Germline V gives CDR1 MNHEY, CDR2 SVGAGI. DNA for the CDR3: TGTGCCAGCAGGGGACGGGACAGGGCAAATTCACCCCTCCACTTT. The encoded protein is CASRGRDRANSPLHF.

This clone was observed a few times. The chain couples TRBV10-2 to TRBJ2-5; the D gene is possibly TRBD1 (5 bases). Germline lookup yields CDR1 WSHSY and CDR2 SAAADI. CDR3 length: 13 amino acids. The V end lost 6 bases, the J end lost 7 bases, and 15 bases lay between the germline ends. The CDR3: CASRDKGAGTQYF. The CDR3 nucleotides are TGCGCCAGCAGGGATAAAGGGGCCGGGACCCAGTACTTC.

This clone appeared a single time. V is TRBV7-9 and J is TRBJ2-1; tentative D call: TRBD2 (6 bases). Trimming took off 2 bases at V and 1 base at J, with 21 bases between the two ends. This CDR3 comprises 19 residues. Germline V gene sequence: CDR1 SEHNR, CDR2 FQNEAQ (reference sequence). CDR3 nucleotide sequence: TGTGCCAGCAGCTTATCCTTATCGACGGCGGGGAATTCCTACAATGAGCAGTTCTTC. Its protein is CASSLSLSTAGNSYNEQFF.

The J gene is TRBJ1-3, the V gene TRBV19; D unresolved. V dropped 7 bases and J dropped 8 bases, with 9 bases sitting between them. CDR1 is LNHDA and CDR2 is SQIVND in the germline V gene (reference sequence). The CDR3 is 11 residues long. The CDR3 coding sequence is TGTGCCAGTACTGATCGGGACACCATATATTTT. Encoded protein: CASTDRDTIYF.

The chain combines TRBV13 with TRBJ1-1; 9 bases match TRBD1. CDR1 is PRHDT, CDR2 FYEKMQ, per germline (reference sequence). V trimming: 6 bases; J trimming: 0 bases; junction bases outside the gene matches: 11. The CDR3 totals 17 residues. The CDR3 DNA sequence: TGTGCCAGCAGGAGGACAGGGGTTGCCGCTATGAACACTGAAGCTTTCTTT. This gives the protein CASRRTGVAAMNTEAFF.

The genes are TRBV7-6 and TRBJ2-1, with 9 bases fitting TRBD1. Germline V CDR1 and CDR2: SGHVS, FNYEAQ. CDR3 length: 15 residues. The V and J ends lost 5 bases and 5 bases, in that order; junction bases with no gene match: 7. The CDR3 here is CASSQPGQGNNEQFF. The CDR3 nucleotides read TGTGCCAGCAGCCAGCCGGGACAGGGAAACAATGAGCAGTTCTTC.

The chain combines TRBV12-3 or TRBV12-4 with TRBJ2-2; D not certain. Trimming shortened V by 6 bases and J by 5 bases, and 10 bases separated the two germline ends. This CDR3 contains 13 residues. CDR3 amino acids: CASRLTRTGELFF. For the CDR3, the DNA is TGTGCCAGCAGGCTGACCCGGACCGGGGAGCTGTTTTTT.

The gene calls are TRBV27 and TRBJ1-2, with 7 nucleotides matching TRBD1. The CDR3 contains 17 residues. CDR1 MNHEY and CDR2 SMNVEV come from the germline V gene (reference sequence). J lost 0 bases, V lost 5 bases, and 12 bases had no gene match. In nucleotides, the CDR3 is TGTGCCAGCAGTACCGACAGGGTCGGCTCCACTAACTATGGCTACACCTTC. This codes for CASSTDRVGSTNYGYTF.

In regard to this clone: At the DNA level, this CDR3 is encoded by other sequences in the same sample as well. The chain joins TRBV12-3 or TRBV12-4 to TRBJ1-2, with D unclear. The CDR3 has 12 residues. V lost 8 bases to trimming and J lost 2 bases, with 9 bases between them. The DNA for the CDR3 is TGTGCCAGCTCTTTGGGGAACTATGGCTACACCTTC. Translation: CASSLGNYGYTF.

This chain uses TRBV30 with TRBJ2-7; D uncertain. The germline V gene has CDR1 GTSNPN and CDR2 SVGIG (reference sequence). This CDR3 comprises 14 residues. V was cut by 0 bases and J by 3 bases, with 12 bases left in between. The CDR3 DNA reads as TGTGCCTGGAGTGTAGTCAGTTTTAACTACGAGCAGTACTTC. Amino acids: CAWSVVSFNYEQYF.

This chain links TRBV11-2 with TRBJ2-2; D unresolved. The CDR3 runs to 15 residues. Germline V lookup: CDR1 SGHAT, CDR2 FQNNGV. Trimming removed 6 bases at V and 5 bases at J, with 16 bases between. The CDR3: CASRFRQEGTGELFF. In DNA form, the CDR3 reads TGTGCCAGCAGATTCCGACAAGAAGGAACCGGGGAGCTGTTTTTT.

The CDR3 nucleotides read TGTGCCAGCAGGGTTCTGGGGAACACTGAAGCTTTCTTT. This translates into CASRVLGNTEAFF. The gene calls are TRBV6-6 and TRBJ1-1; no reliable D call. V lost 6 bases and J 1 base, leaving 9 bases between the germline ends. This CDR3 has 13 amino acids. Germline CDR1 reads MNHNY; CDR2 reads SVGAGI (reference sequence).

The chain recombines TRBV4-1 with TRBJ2-2; TRBD1 aligns across 10 bases. The CDR3 consists of 18 residues. V was pared by 1 base and J by 4 bases, with 9 bases of the junction left unmatched. The germline CDR1 and CDR2 sequences are MGHRA and YSYEKL. The CDR3 DNA reads as TGCGCCAGCAGCCAAGCACGCTTCTGGGACAGGGGCACCGGGGAGCTGTTTTTT. Translating gives CASSQARFWDRGTGELFF.

The V call is TRBV5-1, the J call TRBJ1-6; D not certain. This CDR3 is 16 amino acids long. Looked up from germline, CDR1 is SGHRS and CDR2 is YFSETQ. V dropped 2 bases and J dropped 3 bases, with 12 bases sitting between them. The CDR3 loop reads CASSFLAGSYNSPLHF. The DNA of the CDR3 is TGCGCCAGCAGCTTTTTGGCTGGGAGCTATAATTCACCCCTCCACTTT.

The CDR3 reads CASSRTSGKDEQYF. CDR3 DNA sequence: TGTGCCAGCTCACGGACTAGCGGGAAGGACGAGCAGTACTTC. V is TRBV18 and J is TRBJ2-7; 12 bases line up with TRBD2. CDR1 and CDR2 from the germline V gene are KGHSH and LQKENI. V dropped 4 bases and J dropped 5; count of bases not matched to a gene: 3. This CDR3 has 14 amino acids.

The gene calls are TRBV19 and TRBJ2-2; D not certain. Germline CDR1 and CDR2: LNHDA and SQIVND (reference sequence). This CDR3 spans 14 amino acids. V lost 3 bases and J lost 6, with 11 bases in between. The CDR3 is CASSIQLRAGELFF. For the CDR3, the DNA is TGTGCCAGTAGTATTCAGTTAAGGGCCGGGGAGCTGTTTTTT.